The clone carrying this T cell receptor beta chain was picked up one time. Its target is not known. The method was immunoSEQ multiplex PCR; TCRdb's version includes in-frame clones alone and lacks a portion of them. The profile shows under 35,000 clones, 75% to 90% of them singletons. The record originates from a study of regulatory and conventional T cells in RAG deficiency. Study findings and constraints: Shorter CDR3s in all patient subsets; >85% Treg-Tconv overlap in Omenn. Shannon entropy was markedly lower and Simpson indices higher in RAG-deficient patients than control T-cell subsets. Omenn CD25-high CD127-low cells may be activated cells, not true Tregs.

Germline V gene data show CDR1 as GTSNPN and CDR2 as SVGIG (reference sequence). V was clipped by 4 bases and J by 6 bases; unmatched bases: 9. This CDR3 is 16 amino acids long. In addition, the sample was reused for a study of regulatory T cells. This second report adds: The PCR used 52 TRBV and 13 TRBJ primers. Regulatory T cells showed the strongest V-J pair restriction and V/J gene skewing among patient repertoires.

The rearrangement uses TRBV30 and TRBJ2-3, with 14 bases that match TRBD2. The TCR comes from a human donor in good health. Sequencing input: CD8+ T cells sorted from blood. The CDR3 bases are TGTGCCTGGAATCACGGACTAGCGGGAGGAGGGGATACGCAGTATTTT. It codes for CAWNHGLAGGGDTQYF.